Shown below are 2 T cell receptor beta chains from a single sample sequenced in a study of CD8 T cells in Susac syndrome. RNA totalling about 0.45 to 1 ug underwent reverse transcription with random hexamers. TCRdb reprocessed the immunoSEQ multiplex PCR reads with MiXCR, giving one entry per CDR3 protein. Here the sample spans 200,000 to 250,000 distinct CDR3 sequences, 95% being singletons. What was sequenced was CD4+ T cells from PBMCs. Every receptor here comes from a human donor with multiple sclerosis.

The genes are TRBV3-1 and TRBJ2-2; 10 positions match TRBD2. The CDR3 is 15 residues long. The germline V gene has CDR1 LGHDT and CDR2 YNNKEL (reference sequence). V gave up 10 bases and J gave up 7 bases; unmatched junction bases: 12. This CDR3 reads CATSLTSGYGGELFF. CDR3 DNA sequence: TGTGCCACCAGTCTGACTAGCGGGTATGGCGGGGAGCTGTTTTTT.

The V call is TRBV18, the J call TRBJ2-7; D perhaps matches TRBD2 (5 bases). The V gene lost 2 bases and the J gene lost 4 bases, with 15 bases spanning the gap. Per the germline V gene, CDR1 is KGHSH and CDR2 is LQKENI. The CDR3 extends over 15 amino acids. CDR3 protein: CASSPESLAAYEQYF. The CDR3 coding sequence is TGTGCCAGCTCACCAGAGAGCCTAGCCGCATACGAGCAGTACTTC.